One sample yielded the 8 T cell receptor beta chains listed below, sequenced in a study of blood T cell repertoires in COVID-19. Assay used: immunoSEQ multiplex PCR; TCRdb lists only in-frame clones, some missing. Among approximately 220,000 clones listed, 85% to 90% were seen once. Material for sequencing was PBMCs or T cells enriched from blood (not recorded which). These receptors all come from a woman aged 18-29 years in a cohort exposed to, infected with or recovered from COVID-19 (not recorded which).

The gene calls are TRBV29-1 and TRBJ1-2; TRBD1 is a possible D gene (5 bases). V was clipped by 7 bases and J by 2 bases, with 8 bases between them. The length of the CDR3 is 11 residues. Germline values: CDR1 SQVTM, CDR2 ANQGSEA. Written as DNA, the CDR3 is TGCAGCGCCAGGGTGAACTATGGCTACACCTTC. Translated: CSARVNYGYTF.

The chain has TRBV7-6 and TRBJ1-5; D unclear. With 10 bases removed from V and 0 bases from J, the gap between germline ends came to 19 bases. The CDR3 length is 16 residues. Germline V gene data show CDR1 as SGHVS and CDR2 as FNYEAQ. DNA of the CDR3: TGTGCCAACCACAACTCGAGGGTAGCTAGCAATCAGCCCCAGCATTTT. Translating gives CANHNSRVASNQPQHF.

J is TRBJ2-7 and V is TRBV12-3 or TRBV12-4, with TRBD2 as a possible D gene (6 bases). With 5 bases removed from V and 3 bases from J, the gap between germline ends came to 11 bases. The CDR3 consists of 13 residues. CDR3 in DNA: TGTGCCAGCAGTCCCGGGAGAGACTACGAGCAGTACTTC. Protein sequence: CASSPGRDYEQYF.

The J gene is TRBJ1-2, the V gene TRBV6-5; the D is unclear. The CDR3 has 13 amino acids. Germline assignment: CDR1 MNHEY and CDR2 SVGAGI. V was clipped by 2 bases and J by 8 bases, with 12 bases between them. The CDR3 loop reads CASSYTYLKGYTF. The DNA for the CDR3 is TGTGCCAGCAGTTACACCTACCTGAAGGGCTACACCTTC.

This clone came up a few times. V gene TRBV6-6 combines with J gene TRBJ2-2; no clear D gene. Trimming shortened V by 0 bases and J by 8 bases, and 7 bases separated the two germline ends. CDR1 MNHNY and CDR2 SVGAGI come from the germline V gene (reference sequence). The CDR3 runs to 13 residues. In DNA form, the CDR3 reads TGTGCCAGCAGTTACTCTTTCCGGGGGGAGCTGTTTTTT. Amino acid sequence: CASSYSFRGELFF.

The chain employs TRBV6-5 and TRBJ1-1; D remains unclear. V was shortened by 6 bases and J by 2 bases, with 10 bases between the two germline ends. This CDR3 is 13 amino acids long. Germline CDR1 and CDR2: MNHEY and SVGAGI. The CDR3 nucleotides are TGTGCCAGCAGATATCGGACTAACACTGAAGCTTTCTTT. Its translation: CASRYRTNTEAFF.

This clone was recorded a few times. This chain uses TRBV19 with TRBJ1-3, with D perhaps matching TRBD1 (5 bases). This CDR3 is 16 amino acids long. Germline CDR1 is LNHDA and CDR2 is SQIVND (reference sequence). V was pared by 5 bases and J by 0 bases, with 14 bases between. DNA of the CDR3: TGTGCCAGTAGTCAAGGACACATCAACTCTGGAAACACCATATATTTT. This translates into CASSQGHINSGNTIYF.

The rearrangement links TRBV10-3 to TRBJ2-3; 9 bases align to TRBD2. The CDR3 covers 15 residues. Germline V gene sequence: CDR1 ENHRY, CDR2 SYGVKD. V gave up 7 bases and J gave up 0 bases; unmatched junction bases: 5. The CDR3 sequence: CAIKGTSSSTDTQYF. The CDR3 DNA follows: TGTGCCATCAAGGGGACTAGCAGTAGCACAGATACGCAGTATTTT.